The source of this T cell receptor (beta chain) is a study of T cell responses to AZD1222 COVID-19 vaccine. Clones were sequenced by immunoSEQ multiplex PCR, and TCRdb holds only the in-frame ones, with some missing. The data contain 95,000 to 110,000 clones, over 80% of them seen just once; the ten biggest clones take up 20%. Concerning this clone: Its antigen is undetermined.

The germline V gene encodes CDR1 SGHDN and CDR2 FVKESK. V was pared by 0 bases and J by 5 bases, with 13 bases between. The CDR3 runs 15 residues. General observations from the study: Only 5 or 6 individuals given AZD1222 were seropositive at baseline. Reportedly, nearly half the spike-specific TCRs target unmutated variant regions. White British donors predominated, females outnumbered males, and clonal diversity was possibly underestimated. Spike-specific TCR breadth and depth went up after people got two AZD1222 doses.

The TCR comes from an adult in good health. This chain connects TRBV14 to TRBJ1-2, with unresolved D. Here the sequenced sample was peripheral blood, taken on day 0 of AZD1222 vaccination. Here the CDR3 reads CASSQDPLGSYGYTF. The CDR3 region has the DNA TGTGCCAGCAGCCAAGATCCTCTGGGGTCTTATGGCTACACCTTC.